A single sample is the source of the 23 T cell receptor beta chains below, sequenced in a study of radiotherapy plus CTLA-4 blockade in lung cancer (dated by TCRdb to 2017 to 2018). Libraries were prepared through the immunoSEQ multiplex PCR assay. TCRdb stores this immuneACCESS table with in-frame sequences only. Part of the clones is absent; in the studies checked, under half of the shortfall reflects unresolved V genes, and no reason is known for the rest. The sample table lists some 60,000 clones, 76% of them with a count of one. About 3% of the sample goes to the ten largest clones. The sample consisted of peripheral blood, taken from a patient treated with radiotherapy plus ipilimumab. These receptor sequences come from a human donor with non-small cell lung cancer who had a complete response to radiotherapy plus ipilimumab.

The chain carries TRBV7-8 and TRBJ2-7; D unclear. The CDR3 has 11 residues. The V end was cut by 6 bases, the J end by 7 bases, with 10 bases between. Germline loops: CDR1 SGHVS, CDR2 FQNEAQ. The CDR3 spells CASSTDLEQYF. The DNA for the CDR3 is TGTGCCAGCAGTACCGACTTGGAGCAGTACTTC.

This clone was counted only a few times. The same CDR3 is also encoded by other DNA sequences in this sample. The chain uses TRBV28 and TRBJ1-4; D gene ambiguous. V was shortened by 6 bases and J by 4 bases, with 3 bases between the two germline ends. This CDR3 region has 11 residues. From germline, CDR1 is MDHEN and CDR2 SYDVKM. In nucleotides, the CDR3 is TGTGCCAGCAGCCTTAATGAAAAACTGTTTTTT. Its translation is CASSLNEKLFF.

The sample holds a few counts of this clone. This chain links TRBV6-1 with TRBJ2-7; TRBD1 matches 8 bases. V was clipped by 5 bases and J by 6 bases; unmatched bases: 9. This CDR3 has 14 amino acids. Germline lookup yields CDR1 MNHNS and CDR2 SASEGT. The CDR3 DNA is TGTGCCAGCAGTACCGGACAGGGTGGCTCCGAGCAGTACTTC. Translating it yields CASSTGQGGSEQYF.

The chain carries TRBV28 and TRBJ2-6; no definite D call. In germline, CDR1 is MDHEN, CDR2 SYDVKM. Trimming removed 4 bases from V and 2 bases from J, with 9 bases in between. This CDR3 has 15 amino acids. CDR3 sequence reads: CASSSPVAGANVLTF. The CDR3 nucleotides read TGTGCCAGCAGTTCTCCGGTCGCTGGGGCCAACGTCCTGACTTTC.

The J gene is TRBJ1-1, the V gene TRBV19; perhaps TRBD1 as D (6 bases). CDR1 is LNHDA, CDR2 SQIVND, per germline (reference sequence). This CDR3 spans 14 amino acids. V lost 2 bases, J lost 6 bases, and 13 bases lay in between. CDR3 region: CASSIIRGGAEAFF. CDR3 DNA: TGTGCCAGTAGTATAATTCGGGGGGGCGCTGAAGCTTTCTTT.

The chain combines TRBV6-6 with TRBJ2-7; D might be TRBD2 (5 bases). In germline, CDR1 is MNHNY, CDR2 SVGAGI (reference sequence). The CDR3 has 16 amino acids. V lost 2 bases and J 2 bases, leaving 16 bases between the germline ends. As DNA, the CDR3 is TGTGCCAGCAGTTACACATCTGTCGGGGTCGCCTACGAGCAGTACTTC. Its translation: CASSYTSVGVAYEQYF.

The CDR3 DNA is TGCGCCAGCGGCCGCGGGACTAGCGGATACAATGAGCAGTTCTTC. It codes for CASGRGTSGYNEQFF. The chain is built from TRBV5-1 and TRBJ2-1; TRBD2 aligns across 11 bases. Trimming cost V 7 bases and J 4 bases; bases outside gene matches: 7. This CDR3 region has 15 residues. Looked up from germline, CDR1 is SGHRS and CDR2 is YFSETQ.

CDR3 protein: CASSLDRLPVTDTQYF. CDR3 DNA sequence: TGTGCCAGCAGCTTAGATCGACTACCTGTCACAGATACGCAGTATTTT. The rearrangement uses TRBV11-2 and TRBJ2-3, with D possibly matching TRBD2 (5 bases). CDR1 is SGHAT, CDR2 FQNNGV, per germline. V was cut by 0 bases and J by 2 bases, with 12 bases left in between. This CDR3 comprises 16 residues.

The V gene is TRBV30, the J gene TRBJ1-2; 8 positions match TRBD1. This CDR3 spans 11 amino acids. CDR1 and CDR2 from the germline V gene are GTSNPN and SVGIG (reference sequence). V trimming: 8 bases; J trimming: 4 bases; junction bases outside the gene matches: 3. CDR3 coding DNA: TGTGCCCGGACAGGGCGCTATGGCTACACCTTC. It specifies CARTGRYGYTF.

The chain joins TRBV4-3 to TRBJ2-1; D is perhaps TRBD2 (6 bases). Germline-derived CDR1 and CDR2 are LGHNA and YSLEER. V gave up 1 base and J gave up 5 bases, with 12 bases separating them. CDR3 size: 15 residues. CDR3 DNA: TGCGCCAGCAGCCAAGTGAATAGCGGTCACAATGAGCAGTTCTTC. Its protein product is CASSQVNSGHNEQFF.

This clone has only one observation. The chain has TRBV19 and TRBJ2-2; TRBD1 aligns across 9 bases. Germline V gene data show CDR1 as LNHDA and CDR2 as SQIVND (reference sequence). The CDR3 has 14 residues. V dropped 10 bases and J dropped 5; count of bases not matched to a gene: 8. CDR3 sequence reads: CATKRQGGTGELFF. The CDR3 DNA is TGTGCCACTAAGCGACAGGGGGGGACCGGGGAGCTGTTTTTT.

This clone was picked up a small number of times. The chain is built from TRBV5-1 and TRBJ1-1; D unclear. The V gene lost 4 bases and the J gene lost 2 bases, with 12 bases spanning the gap. CDR1 is SGHRS and CDR2 is YFSETQ in the germline V gene. CDR3 length: 14 amino acids. The chain's CDR3 is CASSRADVNTEAFF. For the CDR3, the DNA is TGCGCCAGCAGCCGAGCGGACGTCAACACTGAAGCTTTCTTT. The variable domain in full, completed from reference TRBV5-1 and TRBJ1-1, reads KAGVTQTPRYLIKTRGQQVTLSCSPISGHRSVSWYQQTPGQGLQFLFEYFSETQRNKGNFPGRFSGRQFSNSRSEMNVSTLELGDSALYLCASSRADVNTEAFFGQGTRLTVV.

The chain is built from TRBV2 and TRBJ2-1, with 9 bases fitting TRBD2. With V trimmed by 4 bases and J by 4 bases, 8 bases remained unmatched. The germline CDR1 and CDR2 sequences are SNHLY and FYNNEI. There are 16 residues in the CDR3. The CDR3 spells CASSGGGGAFYNEQFF. The CDR3 region has the DNA TGTGCCAGCAGTGGCGGCGGGGGGGCCTTTTACAATGAGCAGTTCTTC.

This chain links TRBV7-2 with TRBJ1-5; D is possibly TRBD1 (5 bases). V was pared by 2 bases and J by 6 bases, with 14 bases between. The CDR3 runs to 15 residues. From germline, CDR1 is SGHTA and CDR2 FQGNSA. CDR3 nucleotides: TGTGCCAGCAGCTTATTGTCAGGGCGGACTCAGCCCCAGCATTTT. Translated: CASSLLSGRTQPQHF.

This clone was seen a handful of times. The chain uses TRBV11-2 and TRBJ2-7, with TRBD2 matching 10 bases. There are 18 residues in the CDR3. V lost 5 bases, J lost 0 bases, and 13 bases stayed unmatched. Germline-derived CDR1 and CDR2 are SGHAT and FQNNGV. The CDR3 nucleotides read TGTGCCAGCAGCGACTCTAGCGGGAGATGGAGGAGCTCCTACGAGCAGTACTTC. Amino acid sequence: CASSDSSGRWRSSYEQYF.

V and J are TRBV18 and TRBJ2-5; D not certain. The germline V gene has CDR1 KGHSH and CDR2 LQKENI. V lost 2 bases and J lost 3, with 7 bases in between. This CDR3 region has 13 residues. The CDR3 spells CASSPSPKETQYF. In DNA form, the CDR3 reads TGTGCCAGCTCACCAAGTCCTAAAGAGACCCAGTACTTC.

This chain uses TRBV13 with TRBJ2-7, with a weak D call TRBD2 (5 bases). Looked up from germline, CDR1 is PRHDT and CDR2 is FYEKMQ (reference sequence). The CDR3 spans 16 residues. The ends were cut back, 3 bases at V and 2 bases at J, with 17 bases in the middle. CDR3 region: CASSFGPGTPAYEQYF. CDR3 DNA: TGTGCCAGCAGCTTCGGTCCGGGAACCCCCGCCTACGAGCAGTACTTC.

The chain employs TRBV5-6 and TRBJ1-5; no clear D gene. Trimming took 5 bases from V and 5 from J, leaving 14 bases between them. CDR1 and CDR2 from the germline V gene are SGHDT and YYEEEE. This CDR3 region has 14 residues. This CDR3 is CASRGRGVDQPQHF. CDR3 nucleotide sequence: TGTGCCAGCAGGGGCCGTGGTGTCGATCAGCCCCAGCATTTT.

This clone was seen a handful of times. The chain couples TRBV6-1 to TRBJ1-4; 9 bases line up with TRBD1. Trimming took 3 bases from V and 8 from J; bases not matched to a gene: 7. CDR3 size: 15 residues. Germline lookup yields CDR1 MNHNS and CDR2 SASEGT. The CDR3 protein is CASSDQTGGQEKLFF. CDR3 DNA sequence: TGTGCCAGCAGTGACCAGACAGGGGGTCAGGAAAAACTGTTTTTT.

The genes are TRBV21-1 and TRBJ2-1; the table's TRBD1 call for D was not verified on the DNA. TRBV21-1 constitutes a pseudogene. The CDR3 has 13 amino acids. CDR3: CASSKVWAYEQFF. In DNA form, the CDR3 reads TGTGCCAGCAGCAAAGTGTGGGCTTATGAGCAGTTCTTC.

The rearrangement joins TRBV18 to TRBJ1-1; D ambiguous. The CDR3 is 15 residues long. Germline V gene lookup returns CDR1 KGHSH and CDR2 LQKENI. V was clipped by 4 bases and J by 1 base, with 13 bases between them. CDR3 amino acids: CASSLPPPGNTEAFF. The CDR3 DNA is TGTGCCAGCTCACTGCCCCCCCCGGGGAACACTGAAGCTTTCTTT.

The sample holds one count of this clone. The CDR3 DNA reads TGCGCCAGCAGCACTACCGGGCGCAGGGTTGACAATGAGCAGTTCTTC. It encodes CASSTTGRRVDNEQFF. The chain has TRBV5-1 and TRBJ2-1, with D possibly being TRBD1 (5 bases). This CDR3 is built from 16 residues. Trimming removed 4 bases from V and 5 bases from J, with 19 bases in between. In germline, CDR1 is SGHRS, CDR2 YFSETQ.

This clone occurred once. The genes are TRBV5-1 and TRBJ1-4; D possibly corresponds to TRBD1 (5 bases). The CDR3 has 14 residues. Trimming stripped 4 bases from V and 11 bases from J, with 18 bases between. CDR1 is SGHRS, CDR2 YFSETQ, per germline. The CDR3 protein is CASSPGQGSGKLFF. The DNA for the CDR3 is TGCGCCAGCAGCCCAGGGCAGGGATCAGGGAAACTGTTTTTT. Full variable domain (outside the CDR3, taken from reference TRBV5-1 and TRBJ1-4): KAGVTQTPRYLIKTRGQQVTLSCSPISGHRSVSWYQQTPGQGLQFLFEYFSETQRNKGNFPGRFSGRQFSNSRSEMNVSTLELGDSALYLCASSPGQGSGKLFFGSGTQLSVL.